This T cell receptor (beta chain) was sequenced in a study of regulatory and conventional T cells in RAG deficiency (dated by TCRdb to 2016 to 2017). Background for the entire study: High-throughput TCR beta sequencing was used to compare the repertoire diversity and composition of Treg, conventional CD4+ and CD8+ T cells between RAG-deficient patients and healthy controls.

Conventional CD4+ T cells were purified from blood as CD25-low CD127-high cells before genomic DNA extraction. Eight or nine healthy control donors were used as the comparison group for repertoire analyses. For this clone: Its recognized antigen is unknown. No base quality information exists; no much larger clone differs at one position.

Beyond this particular receptor, the publication reports: Compared with control T-cell subpopulations, RAG-deficient patients had much lower Shannon entropy and higher Simpson indices. For some subjects, some T-cell subset analyses were not performed. All patient T-cell subsets had shorter CDR3 lengths; Omenn syndrome patients showed >80% Treg-Tconv repertoire overlap at nucleotide and amino acid level. In Omenn syndrome and CID/AS patients compared with controls, approximately 98-fold fewer unique TCR beta sequences were detected from Treg cells, versus around 10-fold fewer for other subsets. Sorted CD25-high CD127-low cells from Omenn syndrome patients may represent peripherally activated cells rather than bona fide Treg cells.

The CDR3 covers 15 residues, taking in both the cysteine and the phenylalanine. Kept here is only the CDR3 DNA, which spans 45 bases and is read in frame from base 1. V loses 0 bases, J loses 1 base, and the germline ends lie 4 bases apart. CDR1 is given as SNHLY and CDR2 as FYNNEI, both from the germline V gene. Libraries were made using the immunoSEQ multiplex PCR assay. Genomic DNA from the sorted T-cell subsets was used to amplify rearranged TCR beta chain products, which were then sequenced. The study's processing was this. Shannon entropy and Simpson indices were used to quantify the repertoire diversity of productive TCR beta rearrangements. Clonal expansion was assessed using the summed frequency of the 100 most abundant productive TCR beta clonotypes among total reads. A self-reactivity index based on amino acid usage at CDR3beta positions 6 and 7 was applied to the TRB repertoires. Two-way ANOVA was used for repertoire analyses, and Student t or Mann-Whitney tests were used for flow cytometric analyses. The source is immuneACCESS, and TCRdb retained only in-frame sequences with V and J called. Part of the clones is not carried over; for the studies checked, unresolved V genes explain less than half of this, and the remainder is unexplained. The DNA gave D and trimming, while V, J and clone size come from that table. Present in this sample are under 45,000 clones, about 80% of which were seen just once. In total, the top ten clones hold roughly 3.5% of the sample.

The same data also went into a second study, on regulatory T cells. From the second report: In the multiplex PCR, 52 forward TRBV primers and 13 reverse TRBJ primers were used, and assay-based and computational corrections were applied for amplification bias. Restricted unique TRB V-J pairs and skewed V and J gene usage were observed in patient repertoires, most markedly in regulatory T cells. The study compared T-cell receptor beta repertoires of sorted regulatory, conventional CD4+ and CD8+ T cells between CD3G-deficient patients and healthy controls. Ficoll density separation was used to isolate peripheral blood mononuclear cells. Within the immunoSEQ assay, multiplex PCR amplified rearranged TRB loci from genomic DNA. TRB amplicons were sequenced using an Illumina HiSeq platform. Custom algorithms error-filtered the raw sequences and aligned the raw sequences to reference gene sequences, after which the immunoSEQ online tools were used for analysis. Productive and nonproductive TRB rearrangement frequencies were evaluated among both unique and total sequences. For group comparisons, t tests, Mann-Whitney tests or two-way ANOVA were performed in Prism software.

The sequence is built from TRBV2 and TRBJ2-6, with an unclear D gene assignment. Sequencing was done on a sample of CD4+ effector T cells sorted from blood. The receptor was derived from a human donor in good health. In nucleotide form, the sequence is TGTGCCAGCAGTGAAGCACGGTCTGGGGCCAACGTCCTGACTTTC. This codes for CASSEARSGANVLTF.